This T cell receptor (beta chain) was observed in a study of blood T cell repertoires in COVID-19. Study summary: From the United States, Italy and Spain came samples of acute and convalescent COVID-19. Sources were T cells, B-cell-depleted T cells, or PBMCs; the material itself was cDNA or gDNA.

Before being deemed recovered, Cohort 3 donors had two negative PCRs, clearance, or symptom resolution. Authors' processing steps: For nucleated cells, counts were estimated from reference gene primer amplification. Some clones are missing from TCRdb's copy, which holds only in-frame ones; the method was immunoSEQ multiplex PCR. V and J calls plus clone size are reproduced from that table; the DNA served to infer D and trimming. This sample has 400,000 to 450,000 clones, with roughly 91% found just once. After removal of 4 bases from V and 5 bases from J, the junction contained 12 bases not matched to a gene. Germline CDR1 and CDR2: SGHRS and YFSETQ. The CDR3 is 16 residues long.

This chain links TRBV5-1 with TRBJ2-1, with 7 positions matching TRBD1. Sequencing was performed on PBMCs or T cells enriched from blood (not recorded which). The receptor comes from a man younger than 30 who had recovered from COVID-19. The CDR3 DNA sequence: TGCGCCAGCAGCCAACGACCGGGACAGAAGAACAATGAGCAGTTCTTC. Translated: CASSQRPGQKNNEQFF.